This entry features one T cell receptor (beta chain) sequence. Its antigen is undetermined. The treatment was: roughly 18 received Ad26.COV2.S at low or high dose, single or two shots; a few received placebo; per-sample allocation not given. Each sample was drawn 63 days after the first injection (of vaccine or placebo). V was shortened by 0 bases and J by 0 bases, with 6 bases between the two germline ends. Germline-derived CDR1 and CDR2 are LNHNV and YYDKDF (reference sequence). There are 15 residues in the CDR3. The data are from a study of Ad26.COV2.S vaccination and SARS-CoV-2 variants. Findings and limits, study-wide: Total T cell responses were possibly underestimated by TCR breadth and depth analyses. Non-spike TCR breadth showed similarity between vaccine and placebo recipients.

Generated by immunoSEQ multiplex PCR, the TCRdb table keeps only in-frame clones and is missing some. The sample holds 410,000 or so clones, around nine tenths seen once. The TCR was taken from a person aged 18 to 65 who received the Ad26.COV2.S COVID-19 vaccine or a placebo. V usage is TRBV15 and J usage is TRBJ1-3, with no clear D. The source was peripheral blood, collected in a trial of Ad26.COV2.S vaccine versus placebo. CDR3 sequence reads: CATSRDDFSGNTIYF. The CDR3 DNA is TGTGCCACCAGCAGAGATGACTTCTCTGGAAACACCATATATTTT.